This T cell receptor (beta chain) was captured by sequencing in a study of long-term antiretroviral therapy in people with HIV. Study-wide context: The 2015 immediate-ART recommendation was preceded by the earliest samples by about a decade.

V lost 4 bases, J lost 0 bases, and 11 bases stayed unmatched. Germline values: CDR1 SNHLY, CDR2 FYNNEI. This CDR3 contains 19 residues. General study findings and limits: An increase in diversity followed ART, yet levels stayed below transplant donor controls.

Run at survey level, the immunoSEQ assay was version v3.0. Researchers set sequencing to target 40,000-50,000 T-cell genomes per sample. Sequencing used immunoSEQ multiplex PCR; TCRdb keeps in-frame clones, though not all of them. The sample yields roughly 32,000 clones, approximately 85% seen once. Remarks on this clone: The antigen is unknown.

The material was unsorted PBMCs, obtained about 3.3 years after starting antiretroviral therapy. The chain uses TRBV2 and TRBJ2-3, with TRBD2 matching 12 bases. The clonotype was recovered from a young man with HIV. DNA of the CDR3: TGTGCCAGCAGTGGGCGCGCCCTAGGGACTAGCGGGAGCACAGATACGCAGTATTTT. Protein product: CASSGRALGTSGSTDTQYF.